These 23 T cell receptor beta chains share one sample of origin, sequenced in a study of blood T cell repertoires in COVID-19. Assay used: immunoSEQ multiplex PCR; TCRdb lists only in-frame clones, some missing. The top ten clones hold about 16% of a sample with just over 90,000 clones, about 77% of them seen once. Source material: peripheral blood. Receptor source: a human donor in a cohort sampled during active COVID-19.

This chain connects TRBV2 to TRBJ2-5; D might be TRBD2 (6 bases). V shed 2 bases and J shed 0 bases, with 10 bases lying between them. The CDR3 sequence is 15 residues long. Germline CDR1 is SNHLY and CDR2 is FYNNEI. This chain's CDR3 is CASSEKGLDQETQYF. The CDR3 nucleotides are TGTGCCAGCAGTGAAAAGGGACTTGACCAAGAGACCCAGTACTTC.

Relative to its sample, this clone is medium-sized. The rearrangement links TRBV6-1 to TRBJ1-4, with D possibly TRBD1 on 5 matching bases. Trimming cost V 2 bases and J 8 bases, with 12 bases left between them. Germline CDR1 reads MNHNS; CDR2 reads SASEGT. There are 14 residues in the CDR3. DNA for the CDR3: TGTGCCAGCAGTGAACTCCAGGGATGGGAAAAACTGTTTTTT. The encoded protein is CASSELQGWEKLFF.

The genes are TRBV25-1 and TRBJ2-5, with D possibly being TRBD1 (6 bases). The germline V gene has CDR1 MGHDK and CDR2 SYGVNS. The V and J ends lost 3 bases and 1 base respectively, with 12 bases between them. The CDR3 loop spans 15 amino acids. The CDR3 sequence: CASSDGGSGQETQYF. The CDR3 DNA reads as TGTGCCAGCAGTGATGGGGGCTCCGGCCAAGAGACCCAGTACTTC.

This clone was observed a single time. The chain links TRBV12-5 to TRBJ2-1, with D possibly matching TRBD2 (5 bases). This CDR3 spans 15 amino acids. From germline, CDR1 is LGHNT and CDR2 FRNRAP. V lost 4 bases to trimming and J lost 2 bases, with 12 bases between them. The CDR3 spells CASGWASGTYNEQFF. The CDR3 bases are TGTGCTAGTGGTTGGGCCTCCGGGACCTACAATGAGCAGTTCTTC.

The chain is built from TRBV19 and TRBJ2-4; possibly TRBD2 for D (5 bases). The germline V gene encodes CDR1 LNHDA and CDR2 SQIVND (reference sequence). The germline V and J ends were trimmed by 5 bases and 2 bases, with 10 bases remaining between them. This CDR3 contains 14 residues. CDR3 region: CASSPGLTKNIQYF. CDR3 nucleotides: TGTGCCAGTAGTCCCGGACTCACCAAAAACATTCAGTACTTC.

This chain uses TRBV7-9 with TRBJ2-1; maybe TRBD2 (6 bases). Germline V gene lookup returns CDR1 SEHNR and CDR2 FQNEAQ (reference sequence). The CDR3 covers 15 residues. Deletions cut 5 bases from V and 4 bases from J, with 15 bases between. The CDR3 protein is CASSRGGAEYNEQFF. The CDR3 coding sequence is TGTGCCAGCAGCCGGGGCGGGGCAGAATACAATGAGCAGTTCTTC. Combining the CDR3 with reference TRBV7-9 and TRBJ2-1 gives the whole variable domain DTGVSQNPRHKITKRGQNVTFRCDPISEHNRLYWYRQTLGQGPEFLTYFQNEAQLEKSRLLSDRFSAERPKGSFSTLEIQRTEQGDSAMYLCASSRGGAEYNEQFFGPGTRLTVL.

The genes are TRBV3-1 (or the pseudogene TRBV3-2) and TRBJ1-2, with D possibly TRBD1 on 6 matching bases. The CDR3 totals 15 residues. Looked up from germline, CDR1 is LGHDT and CDR2 is YNNKEL (reference sequence). Trimming pared 0 bases from V and 7 bases from J, leaving 15 bases between. CDR3 sequence reads: CASSQDRIRQVGYTF. In nucleotides, the CDR3 is TGTGCCAGCAGCCAAGATAGGATTAGACAGGTTGGCTACACCTTC.

The chain is built from TRBV18 and TRBJ2-5; D might be TRBD1 (6 bases). The CDR3 runs 14 residues. V dropped 3 bases and J dropped 3 bases, with 11 bases sitting between them. CDR1 is KGHSH, CDR2 LQKENI, per germline. CDR3 in DNA: TGTGCCAGCTCACCTGGGACATCCAAAGAGACCCAGTACTTC. As protein: CASSPGTSKETQYF.

This clone has more than one count but fewer than ten. The chain links TRBV29-1 to TRBJ2-7; TRBD1 matches at 11 bases. CDR3 length equals 14 residues. Per germline, CDR1 SQVTM and CDR2 ANQGSEA. V trimming: 6 bases; J trimming: 3 bases; junction bases outside the gene matches: 7. The CDR3 is CSVEMGTGGYEQYF. The CDR3 coding sequence is TGCAGCGTGGAGATGGGGACAGGGGGCTACGAGCAGTACTTC.

V usage is TRBV19 and J usage is TRBJ1-1, with D perhaps matching TRBD1 (6 bases). Germline V gives CDR1 LNHDA, CDR2 SQIVND (reference sequence). The CDR3 extends over 16 amino acids. Trimming left V 4 bases short and J 2 bases short, with 17 bases between. CDR3 sequence: CASSTGGGVLNTEAFF. CDR3 bases: TGTGCCAGTAGTACAGGAGGGGGGGTTTTAAACACTGAAGCTTTCTTT.

The chain carries TRBV5-4 and TRBJ2-7; 9 nucleotides agree with TRBD2. The CDR3 has 16 residues. The V segment lost 0 bases and the J segment 1 base; nucleotides outside the gene matches: 5. Germline V lookup: CDR1 SGHNT, CDR2 YYREEE (reference sequence). CDR3 DNA: TGTGCCAGCAGCTTGGGAGCGGGAGGCCTATCCTACGAGCAGTACTTC. Its protein product is CASSLGAGGLSYEQYF.

This clone was counted only a few times. V gene TRBV4-1 combines with J gene TRBJ2-7; perhaps TRBD2 as D (6 bases). This CDR3 has 15 amino acids. In germline, CDR1 is MGHRA, CDR2 YSYEKL. V was pared by 3 bases and J by 2 bases, with 14 bases between. CDR3 in amino acids: CASSHRVGGPYEQYF. The CDR3 DNA reads TGCGCCAGCAGCCACCGAGTTGGAGGGCCCTACGAGCAGTACTTC.

This chain uses TRBV5-6 with TRBJ1-2, with D hard to call. The CDR3 totals 18 residues. The germline V and J ends were trimmed by 0 bases and 2 bases, with 20 bases remaining between them. Germline V gene data show CDR1 as SGHDT and CDR2 as YYEEEE. The CDR3 sequence: CASSLGRDGQRLNYGYTF. As DNA, the CDR3 is TGTGCCAGCAGCTTGGGTAGGGATGGGCAGAGACTAAACTATGGCTACACCTTC.

This clone was seen once. This CDR3 is CASTTGTLGGYNEQFF. DNA for the CDR3: TGTGCCAGTACTACAGGCACGTTGGGAGGCTACAATGAGCAGTTCTTC. The V and J genes are TRBV19 and TRBJ2-1, with D perhaps matching TRBD2 (6 bases). The germline V and J ends were trimmed by 7 bases and 3 bases, with 19 bases remaining between them. CDR3 length: 16 residues. From germline, CDR1 is LNHDA and CDR2 SQIVND (reference sequence).

The chain carries TRBV4-1 and TRBJ2-2, with 13 positions matching TRBD2. Per germline, CDR1 MGHRA and CDR2 YSYEKL. Losses at the gene ends were 3 bases for V and 4 bases for J; bases not matched to a gene: 2. The CDR3 contains 16 residues. The CDR3 region is CASSQGTSGTTGELFF. In DNA, the CDR3 is TGCGCCAGCAGCCAGGGGACTAGCGGGACCACCGGGGAGCTGTTTTTT.

A single count supports this clone. CDR3 residues: CASSPHRAAYSYNEQFF. Here the CDR3 DNA reads TGTGCCAGCAGCCCCCATCGAGCGGCATACTCCTACAATGAGCAGTTCTTC. The rearrangement uses TRBV7-9 and TRBJ2-1; possibly TRBD2 for D (5 bases). The CDR3 runs to 17 residues. Per germline, CDR1 SEHNR and CDR2 FQNEAQ (reference sequence). The V end was cut by 5 bases, the J end by 0 bases, with 17 bases between.

The rearrangement links TRBV5-4 to TRBJ1-1, with D possibly matching TRBD1 (6 bases). This CDR3 region has 14 residues. CDR1 is SGHNT, CDR2 YYREEE, per germline (reference sequence). Trimming removed 5 bases at V and 1 base at J, with 12 bases between. The CDR3 protein is CASSSRDKNTEAFF. In DNA, the CDR3 is TGTGCCAGCAGTTCCCGGGACAAGAACACTGAAGCTTTCTTT. Complete variable domain (other parts from reference TRBV5-4 and TRBJ1-1): ETGVTQSPTHLIKTRGQQVTLRCSSQSGHNTVSWYQQALGQGPQFIFQYYREEENGRGNFPPRFSGLQFPNYSSELNVNALELDDSALYLCASSSRDKNTEAFFGQGTRLTVV.

This clone was observed a few times. In nucleotides, the CDR3 is TGTGCCAGCCTGCCCCTGACTAGCGGGGGGGCGAATGAGCAGTTCTTC. Translated, it gives CASLPLTSGGANEQFF. The chain links TRBV28 to TRBJ2-1; 14 bases line up with TRBD2. From germline, CDR1 is MDHEN and CDR2 SYDVKM. V lost 8 bases and J lost 7; bases outside the gene matches: 10. This CDR3 is built from 16 residues.

The chain carries TRBV5-8 and TRBJ2-7; no firm D call. The germline gives CDR1 SGHTS, CDR2 YDEGEE. The CDR3 extends over 12 amino acids. Trimming removed 6 bases from V and 4 bases from J, with 11 bases in between. The CDR3: CASNVLVYEQYF. Written as DNA, the CDR3 is TGTGCCAGCAACGTCCTAGTTTACGAGCAGTACTTC. Full variable domain (outside the CDR3, taken from reference TRBV5-8 and TRBJ2-7): EAGVTQSPTHLIKTRGQQATLRCSPISGHTSVYWYQQALGLGLQFLLWYDEGEERNRGNFPPRFSGRQFPNYSSELNVNALELEDSALYLCASNVLVYEQYFGPGTRLTVT.

The chain carries TRBV28 and TRBJ2-2; D perhaps matches TRBD2 (6 bases). CDR3 size: 15 residues. Germline V CDR1 and CDR2: MDHEN, SYDVKM. V lost 5 bases and J lost 1, with 11 bases in between. The CDR3 region has the DNA TGTGCCAGCAGTCTTGGGACTTTGAACACCGGGGAGCTGTTTTTT. The encoded protein is CASSLGTLNTGELFF.

This clone has more than one count but fewer than ten. V and J are TRBV2 and TRBJ2-1; 12 nucleotides agree with TRBD2. Germline CDR1 SNHLY, CDR2 FYNNEI. The ends lost 3 bases at V and 8 bases at J; junction bases unmatched: 11. The CDR3 totals 17 residues. CDR3 in amino acids: CASSDQTSGSRGYEQFF. The CDR3 region has the DNA TGTGCCAGCAGTGACCAGACTAGCGGGAGTCGGGGCTATGAGCAGTTCTTC.

This clone was seen a handful of times. The V and J genes are TRBV6-5 and TRBJ2-5, with D perhaps matching TRBD2 (5 bases). Per germline, CDR1 MNHEY and CDR2 SVGAGI. Trimming removed 2 bases at V and 7 bases at J, with 14 bases between. The CDR3 totals 14 residues. CDR3 DNA sequence: TGTGCCAGCAGTTACGGACTCAGACTCGGGACCCAGTACTTC. It encodes CASSYGLRLGTQYF.

The rearrangement links TRBV7-8 to TRBJ2-7, with 9 positions matching TRBD2. The CDR3 has 16 amino acids. Per the germline V gene, CDR1 is SGHVS and CDR2 is FQNEAQ. V trimming: 2 bases; J trimming: 2 bases; junction bases outside the gene matches: 7. CDR3: CASSLSRREGPYEQYF. The CDR3 DNA reads TGTGCCAGCAGCTTATCGAGGCGGGAGGGCCCCTACGAGCAGTACTTC. The variable domain in full, with the rest retrieved from reference TRBV7-8 and TRBJ2-7, is GAGVSQSPRYKVAKRGQDVALRCDPISGHVSLFWYQQALGQGPEFLTYFQNEAQLDKSGLPSDRFFAERPEGSVSTLKIQRTQQEDSAVYLCASSLSRREGPYEQYFGPGTRLTVT.